This record concerns one T cell receptor beta chain sequence. Its antigen is unidentified. The assay was run at deep level. The table came from immunoSEQ multiplex PCR; TCRdb's copy has only in-frame clones and leaves some out. The sample has under 1,100,000 clones, 78% seen once. This sample was taken from a study of shared clonotypes between healthy human individuals. Study-level background: Three plates were used per donor for CD4 naive, three for CD4 memory, two for CD8 naive and one for CD8 memory.

Overall study findings and caveats: The rarefaction results pointed to incomplete sorted-subset sequencing despite large depth. Naive subsets generally had larger estimated richness than memory subsets.

The sample was memory CD4+ T cells from PBMCs. As for subset: CD45RA-negative fraction. This clonotype was sampled from a man younger than 30 in good health. Some clones in this sample may be carry-over from other donors' samples.

The CDR3 protein is CASSPTRMETQYF. CDR3 sequence (DNA): TGTGCCAGCAGCCCGACTAGAATGGAGACCCAGTACTTC. The chain employs TRBV5-4 and TRBJ2-5; TRBD2 might be the D (6 bases). Trimming pared 4 bases from V and 5 bases from J, leaving 12 bases between. This CDR3 has 13 amino acids. Germline-derived CDR1 and CDR2 are SGHNT and YYREEE (reference sequence).